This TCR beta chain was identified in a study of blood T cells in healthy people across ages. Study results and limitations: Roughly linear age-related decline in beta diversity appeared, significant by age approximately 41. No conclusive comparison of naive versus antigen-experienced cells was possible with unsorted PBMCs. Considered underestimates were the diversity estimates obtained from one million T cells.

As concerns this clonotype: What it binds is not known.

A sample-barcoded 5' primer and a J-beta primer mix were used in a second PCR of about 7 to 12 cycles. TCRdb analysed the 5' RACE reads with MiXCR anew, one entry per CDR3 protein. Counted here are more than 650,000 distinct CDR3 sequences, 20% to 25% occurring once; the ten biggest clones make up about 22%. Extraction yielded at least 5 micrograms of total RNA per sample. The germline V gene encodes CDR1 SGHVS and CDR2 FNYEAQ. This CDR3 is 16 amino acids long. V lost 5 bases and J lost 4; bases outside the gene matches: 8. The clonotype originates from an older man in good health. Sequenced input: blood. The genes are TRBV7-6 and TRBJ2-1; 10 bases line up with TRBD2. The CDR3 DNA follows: TGTGCCAGCAGCGCCCTTAGCGGGGGGATTTACAATGAGCAGTTCTTC. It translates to CASSALSGGIYNEQFF.